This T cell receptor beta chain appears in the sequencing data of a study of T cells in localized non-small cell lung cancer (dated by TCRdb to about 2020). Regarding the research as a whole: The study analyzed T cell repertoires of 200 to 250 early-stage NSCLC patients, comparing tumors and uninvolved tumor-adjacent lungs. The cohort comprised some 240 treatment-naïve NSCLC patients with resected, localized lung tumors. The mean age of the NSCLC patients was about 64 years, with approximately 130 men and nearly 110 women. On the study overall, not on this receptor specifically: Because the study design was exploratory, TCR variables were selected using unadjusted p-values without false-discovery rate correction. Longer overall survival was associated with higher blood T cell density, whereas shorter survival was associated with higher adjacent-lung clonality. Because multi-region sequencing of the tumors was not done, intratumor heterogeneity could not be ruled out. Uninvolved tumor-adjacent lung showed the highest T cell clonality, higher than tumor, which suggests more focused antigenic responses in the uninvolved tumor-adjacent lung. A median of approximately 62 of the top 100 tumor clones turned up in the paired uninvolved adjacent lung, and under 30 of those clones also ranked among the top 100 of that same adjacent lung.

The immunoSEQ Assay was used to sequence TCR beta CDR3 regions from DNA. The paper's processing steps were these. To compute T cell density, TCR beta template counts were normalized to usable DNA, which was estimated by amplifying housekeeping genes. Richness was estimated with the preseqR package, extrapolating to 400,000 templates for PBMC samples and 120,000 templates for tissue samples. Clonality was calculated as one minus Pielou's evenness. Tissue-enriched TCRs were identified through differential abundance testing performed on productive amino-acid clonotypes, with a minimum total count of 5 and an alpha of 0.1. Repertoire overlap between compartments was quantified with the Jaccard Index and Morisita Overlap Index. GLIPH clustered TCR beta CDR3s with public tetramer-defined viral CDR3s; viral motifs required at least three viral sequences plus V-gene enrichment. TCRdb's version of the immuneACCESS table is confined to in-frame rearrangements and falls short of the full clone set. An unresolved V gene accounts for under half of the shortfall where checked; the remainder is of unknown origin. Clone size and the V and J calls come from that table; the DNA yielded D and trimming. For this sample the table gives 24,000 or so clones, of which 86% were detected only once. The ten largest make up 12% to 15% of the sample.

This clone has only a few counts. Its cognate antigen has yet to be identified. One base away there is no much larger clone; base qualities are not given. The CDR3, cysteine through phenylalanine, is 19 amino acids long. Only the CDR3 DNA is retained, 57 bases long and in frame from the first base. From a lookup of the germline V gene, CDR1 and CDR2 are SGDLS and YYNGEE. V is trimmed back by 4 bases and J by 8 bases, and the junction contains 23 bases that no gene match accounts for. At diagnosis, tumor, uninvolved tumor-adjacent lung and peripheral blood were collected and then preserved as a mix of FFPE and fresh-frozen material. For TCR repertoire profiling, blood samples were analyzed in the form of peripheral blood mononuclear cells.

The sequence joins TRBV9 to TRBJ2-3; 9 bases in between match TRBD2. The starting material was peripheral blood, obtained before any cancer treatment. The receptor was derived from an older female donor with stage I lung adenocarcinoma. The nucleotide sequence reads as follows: TGTGCCAGCAGCTTCACCCCATCCATCGGGACTAGCAGTCTTACTACGCAGTATTTT. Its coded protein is CASSFTPSIGTSSLTTQYF. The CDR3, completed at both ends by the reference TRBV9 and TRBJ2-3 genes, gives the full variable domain DSGVTQTPKHLITATGQRVTLRCSPRSGDLSVYWYQQSLDQGLQFLIQYYNGEERAKGNILERFSAQQFPDLHSELNLSSLELGDSALYFCASSFTPSIGTSSLTTQYFGPGTRLTVL.